This TCR beta chain was observed in a study of post-analysis software for immune sequencing data. In the study overall: Patients had relapsing-remitting, secondary progressive or progressive-relapsing multiple sclerosis; some lacked subtype. Overall study findings and caveats: Strong co-clustering by F measure linked samples that shared a preparation batch. TRBV segments more frequent in patients than in controls numbered about 5 and included TRBV5-6, TRBV5-1 and TRBV20-1. Controls significantly exceeded multiple sclerosis patients in normalized Chao1 diversity.

This CDR3 is built from 14 residues. In germline, CDR1 is SGHRS, CDR2 YFSETQ. V was shortened by 4 bases and J by 1 base, with 10 bases between the two germline ends. Included in the TCR beta cDNA libraries were unique molecular identifiers. Once roughly 1 to 11 million T cells were used, hundreds of thousands of cDNA molecules resulted. Each CDR3 protein is one row after TCRdb ran MiXCR on the PCR reads. The data show under 900,000 distinct CDR3 sequences, approximately 53% seen once. With regard to this clonotype: Its antigen is currently unknown.

V usage is TRBV5-1 and J usage is TRBJ2-3; D is uncertain. The material sequenced was blood. This clonotype was obtained from a girl aged 10 to 17 with multiple sclerosis. The CDR3 nucleotides are TGCGCCAGCAGCCTCATAGTCGGCACAGATACGCAGTATTTT. Translated, it gives CASSLIVGTDTQYF. Full variable domain (remainder filled in from reference TRBV5-1 and TRBJ2-3): KAGVTQTPRYLIKTRGQQVTLSCSPISGHRSVSWYQQTPGQGLQFLFEYFSETQRNKGNFPGRFSGRQFSNSRSEMNVSTLELGDSALYLCASSLIVGTDTQYFGPGTRLTVL.